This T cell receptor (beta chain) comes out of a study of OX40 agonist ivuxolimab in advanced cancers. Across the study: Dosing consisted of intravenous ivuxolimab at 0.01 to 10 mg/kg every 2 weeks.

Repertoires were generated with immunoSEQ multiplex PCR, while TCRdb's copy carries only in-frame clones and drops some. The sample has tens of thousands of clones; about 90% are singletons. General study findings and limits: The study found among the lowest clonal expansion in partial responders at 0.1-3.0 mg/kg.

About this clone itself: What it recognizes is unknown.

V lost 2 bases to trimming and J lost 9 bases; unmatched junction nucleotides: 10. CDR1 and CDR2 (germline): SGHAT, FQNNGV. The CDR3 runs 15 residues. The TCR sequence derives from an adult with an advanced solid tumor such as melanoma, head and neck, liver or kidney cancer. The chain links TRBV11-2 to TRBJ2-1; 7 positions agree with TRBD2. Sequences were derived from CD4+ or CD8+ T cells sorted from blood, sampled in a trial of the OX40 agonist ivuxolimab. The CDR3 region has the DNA TGTGCCAGCAGCTTATTCCAGCGGGAAAGGGGTGAGCAGTTCTTC. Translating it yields CASSLFQRERGEQFF.